The clone carrying this T cell receptor (beta chain) was observed a handful of times. Its target is not known. The data are from a study of vaccination and CD4 T cells after COVID-19. Overall study context: Post-COVID sampling occurred a median 101 days after diagnosis (range 35 to 161).

Trimming took 0 bases from V and 4 from J, leaving 3 bases between them. This CDR3 comprises 11 residues. The V gene's germline CDR1 is GTSNPN and CDR2 SVGIG (reference sequence). The treatment: roughly 10-day PBMC culture with coronavirus spike peptide pools or control peptides (ViraFEST assay). Once obtained from cultured CD4+ T cells, the DNA was sequenced using the Oncomine TCR Beta short-read assay. MiXCR, applied by TCRdb to the PCR reads, yields one record per CDR3 protein. Of more than 20,000 distinct CDR3 sequences listed, under 65% are singletons. The source of this sequence is a human donor who received a COVID-19 vaccine. The V call is TRBV30, the J call TRBJ1-1; D is unresolved. The specimen was CD4+ T cells from blood, cultured in vitro, collected after SARS-CoV-2 vaccination. The CDR3 loop reads CAWSVGTEAFF. CDR3 DNA: TGTGCCTGGAGTGTTGGCACTGAAGCTTTCTTT.